This T cell receptor beta chain appears in the sequencing data of a study of blood T cell repertoires in COVID-19. TCRdb keeps only in-frame clones here, not all; method: immunoSEQ multiplex PCR. Among some 200,000 clones listed, about 83% were seen once. The study recruited people aged about 18 to 95 years across approximately 24 US areas. This CDR3 is built from 14 residues. CDR1 is SGHVS, CDR2 FQNEAQ, per germline. V was trimmed by 8 bases and J by 4 bases, leaving 17 bases between them. This clonotype originated in a woman in her fifties or sixties who had been exposed to COVID-19. Sample: PBMCs or T cells enriched from blood (not recorded which). The chain carries TRBV7-8 and TRBJ1-2; TRBD1 might be the D (5 bases). This chain's CDR3 is CASGRSPGGYGYTF. In DNA, the CDR3 is TGTGCCAGCGGCAGATCGCCCGGGGGCTATGGCTACACCTTC.